This TCR beta chain was recorded in a study of T cell repertoires in urothelial bladder cancer. This CDR3 contains 11 residues. Germline V CDR1 and CDR2: SQVTM, ANQGSEA. Trimming removed 3 bases at V and 8 bases at J, with 8 bases between. By share of the sample, this clone is medium-sized. The data were produced by immunoSEQ multiplex PCR, yet TCRdb's version contains in-frame clones alone and is incomplete. Found here are about 9,000 clones, approximately 59% of them singletons; the top ten hold approximately 30%. The gene calls are TRBV29-1 and TRBJ2-1, with D perhaps assigned TRBD1 or TRBD2 (6 bases each). Sequenced sample: tumor-infiltrating cells from bladder cancer. This receptor was identified in a human donor with urothelial carcinoma. The CDR3 nucleotides read TGCAGCGTTGAGGGGGGCCATGAGCAGTTCTTC. Residues: CSVEGGHEQFF.